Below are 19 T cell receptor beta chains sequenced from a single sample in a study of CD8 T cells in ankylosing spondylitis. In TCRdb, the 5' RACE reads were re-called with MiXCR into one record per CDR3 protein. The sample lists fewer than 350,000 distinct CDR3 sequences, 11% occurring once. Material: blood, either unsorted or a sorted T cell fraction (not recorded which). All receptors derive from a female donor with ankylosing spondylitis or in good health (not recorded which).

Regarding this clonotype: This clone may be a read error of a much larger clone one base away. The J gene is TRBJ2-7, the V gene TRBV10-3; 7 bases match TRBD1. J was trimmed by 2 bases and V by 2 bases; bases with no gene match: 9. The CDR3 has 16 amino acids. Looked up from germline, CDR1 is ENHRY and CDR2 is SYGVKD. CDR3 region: CAISEEGQASPYEQYF. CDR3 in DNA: TGTGCCATCAGTGAGGAAGGACAGGCCAGCCCCTACGAGCAGTACTTC.

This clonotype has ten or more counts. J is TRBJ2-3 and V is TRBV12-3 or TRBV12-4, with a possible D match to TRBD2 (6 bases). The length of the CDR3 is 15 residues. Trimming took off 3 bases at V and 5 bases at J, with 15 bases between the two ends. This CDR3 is CASSLSGGAVDTQYF. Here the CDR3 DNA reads TGTGCCAGCAGTTTGTCGGGCGGGGCGGTAGATACGCAGTATTTT.

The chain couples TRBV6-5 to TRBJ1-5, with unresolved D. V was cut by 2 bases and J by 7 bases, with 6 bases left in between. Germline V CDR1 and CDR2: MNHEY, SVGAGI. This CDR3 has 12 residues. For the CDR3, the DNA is TGTGCCAGCAGTTACCTTGGGCAGCCCCAGCATTTT. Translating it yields CASSYLGQPQHF.

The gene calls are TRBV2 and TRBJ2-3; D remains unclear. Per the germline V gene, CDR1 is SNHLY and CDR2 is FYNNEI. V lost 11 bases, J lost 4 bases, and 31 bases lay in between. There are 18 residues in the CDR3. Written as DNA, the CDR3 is TGTGCCTTCAGTTTAACCTTGATGGAATCCTTTAGGGCAGATACGCAGTATTTT. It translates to CAFSLTLMESFRADTQYF.

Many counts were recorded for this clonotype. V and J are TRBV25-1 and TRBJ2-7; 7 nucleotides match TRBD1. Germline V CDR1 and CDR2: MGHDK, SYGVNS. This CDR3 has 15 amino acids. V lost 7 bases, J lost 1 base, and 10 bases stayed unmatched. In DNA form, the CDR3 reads TGTGCCAGCATTGACAGGGCCCAAGGGTCCTACGAGCAGTACTTC. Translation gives CASIDRAQGSYEQYF.

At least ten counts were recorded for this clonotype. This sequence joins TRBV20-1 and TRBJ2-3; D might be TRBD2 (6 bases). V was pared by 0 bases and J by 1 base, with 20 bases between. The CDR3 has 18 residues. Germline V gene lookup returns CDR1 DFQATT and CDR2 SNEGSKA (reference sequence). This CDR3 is CSAREMPTGRGGTDTQYF. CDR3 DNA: TGCAGTGCTAGAGAGATGCCTACCGGGAGAGGGGGCACAGATACGCAGTATTTT.

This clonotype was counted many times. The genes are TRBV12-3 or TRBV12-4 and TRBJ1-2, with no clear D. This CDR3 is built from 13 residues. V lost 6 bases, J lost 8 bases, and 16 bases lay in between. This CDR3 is CASSPDGPAGYTF. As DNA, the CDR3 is TGTGCCAGCAGCCCCGACGGGCCCGCGGGCTACACCTTC.

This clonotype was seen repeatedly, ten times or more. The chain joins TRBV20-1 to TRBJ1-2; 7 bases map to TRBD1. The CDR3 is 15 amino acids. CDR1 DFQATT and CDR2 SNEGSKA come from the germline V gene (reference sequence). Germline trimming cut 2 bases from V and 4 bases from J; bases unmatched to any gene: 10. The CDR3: CSARSRQGNSYGYTF. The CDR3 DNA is TGCAGTGCTAGAAGTAGACAGGGAAATAGCTATGGCTACACCTTC.

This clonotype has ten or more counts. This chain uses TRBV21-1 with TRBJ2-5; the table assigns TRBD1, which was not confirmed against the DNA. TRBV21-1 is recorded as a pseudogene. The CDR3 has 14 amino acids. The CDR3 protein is CASSTRTGEETQYF. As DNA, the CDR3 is TGTGCCAGCAGCACGCGGACGGGGGAGGAGACCCAGTACTTC.

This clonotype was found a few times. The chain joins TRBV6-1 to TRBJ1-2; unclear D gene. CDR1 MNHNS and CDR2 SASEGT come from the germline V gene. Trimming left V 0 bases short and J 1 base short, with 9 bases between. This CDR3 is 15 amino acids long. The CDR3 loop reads CASSEAGSGNYGYTF. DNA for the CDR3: TGTGCCAGCAGTGAAGCCGGGTCCGGTAACTATGGCTACACCTTC.

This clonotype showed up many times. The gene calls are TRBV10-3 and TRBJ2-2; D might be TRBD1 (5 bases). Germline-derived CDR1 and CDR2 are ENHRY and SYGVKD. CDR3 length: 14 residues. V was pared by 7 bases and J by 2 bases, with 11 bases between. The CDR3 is CAINPGINTGELFF. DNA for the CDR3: TGTGCCATCAACCCAGGGATAAACACCGGGGAGCTGTTTTTT.

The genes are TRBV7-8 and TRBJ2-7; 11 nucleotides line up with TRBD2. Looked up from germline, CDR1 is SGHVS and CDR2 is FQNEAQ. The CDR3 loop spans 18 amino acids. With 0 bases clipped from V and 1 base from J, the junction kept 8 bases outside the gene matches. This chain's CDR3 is CASSLAPSGGPVSYEQYF. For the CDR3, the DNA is TGTGCCAGCAGCTTAGCTCCTAGCGGGGGGCCGGTATCCTACGAGCAGTACTTC.

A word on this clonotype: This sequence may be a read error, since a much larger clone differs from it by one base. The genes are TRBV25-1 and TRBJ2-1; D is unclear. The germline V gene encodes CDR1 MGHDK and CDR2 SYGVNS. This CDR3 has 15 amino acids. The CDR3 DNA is TGTGCCAGCAGTGAAGATTCGCTTCCCTACAATGAGCGGTTCTTC. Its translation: CASSEDSLPYNERFF.

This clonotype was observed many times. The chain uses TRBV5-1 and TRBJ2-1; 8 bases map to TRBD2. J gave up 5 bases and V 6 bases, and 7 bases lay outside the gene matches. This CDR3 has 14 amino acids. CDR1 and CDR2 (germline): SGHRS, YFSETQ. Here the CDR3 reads CASTLAGGHNEQFF. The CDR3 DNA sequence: TGCGCCAGCACTTTGGCGGGGGGCCACAATGAGCAGTTCTTC.

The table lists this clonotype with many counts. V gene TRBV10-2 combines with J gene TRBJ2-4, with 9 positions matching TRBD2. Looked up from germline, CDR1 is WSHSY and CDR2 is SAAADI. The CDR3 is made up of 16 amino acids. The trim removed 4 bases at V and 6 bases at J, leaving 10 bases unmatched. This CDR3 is CASSVVGSGLANIQYF. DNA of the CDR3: TGCGCCAGCAGTGTAGTAGGGTCGGGACTAGCAAACATTCAGTACTTC.

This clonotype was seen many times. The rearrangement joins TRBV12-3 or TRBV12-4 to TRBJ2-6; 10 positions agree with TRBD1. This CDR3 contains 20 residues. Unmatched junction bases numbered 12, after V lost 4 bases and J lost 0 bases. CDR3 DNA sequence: TGTGCCAGCAGTTCCGGGACAGGGGTCGGGGCGTTCTCTGGGGCCAACGTCCTGACTTTC. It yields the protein CASSSGTGVGAFSGANVLTF.

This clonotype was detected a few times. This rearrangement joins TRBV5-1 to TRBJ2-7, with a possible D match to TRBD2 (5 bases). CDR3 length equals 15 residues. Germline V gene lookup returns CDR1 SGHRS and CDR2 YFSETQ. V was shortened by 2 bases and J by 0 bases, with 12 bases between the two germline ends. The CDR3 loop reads CASSFNGESSYEQYF. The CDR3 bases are TGCGCCAGCAGCTTTAACGGGGAGAGCTCCTACGAGCAGTACTTC.

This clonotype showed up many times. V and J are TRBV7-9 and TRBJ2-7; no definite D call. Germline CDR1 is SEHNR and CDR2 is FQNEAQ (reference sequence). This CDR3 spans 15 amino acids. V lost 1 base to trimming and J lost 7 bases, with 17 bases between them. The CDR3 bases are TGTGCCAGCAGCTTAGAGGTTGCCGCCCTTAGGGAGCAGTACTTC. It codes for CASSLEVAALREQYF.

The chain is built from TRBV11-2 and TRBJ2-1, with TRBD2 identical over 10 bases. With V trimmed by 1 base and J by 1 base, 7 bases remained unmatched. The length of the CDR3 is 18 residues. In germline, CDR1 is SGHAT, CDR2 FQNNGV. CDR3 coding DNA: TGTGCCAGCAGCTTAGGGGCTAGCGGGAGTGGGTCCTACAATGAGCAGTTCTTC. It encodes CASSLGASGSGSYNEQFF.